Following are 17 T cell receptor beta chains from one sample sequenced in a study of blood T cell repertoires in COVID-19. The method was immunoSEQ multiplex PCR; TCRdb's version includes in-frame clones alone and lacks a portion of them. The sample gives about 140,000 clones, roughly 79% of which show up once; more than 6.5% is in the top ten. The source material was peripheral blood. All receptors come from a human donor in a cohort sampled during active COVID-19.

The gene calls are TRBV5-5 and TRBJ2-2; 7 nucleotides line up with TRBD2. Germline loops: CDR1 SGHKS, CDR2 YYEKEE (reference sequence). Trimming cost V 4 bases and J 0 bases; bases outside gene matches: 18. The CDR3 is made up of 20 amino acids. CDR3 sequence: CASSKRRPATSFTNTGELFF. CDR3 coding DNA: TGTGCCAGCAGCAAACGGCGGCCGGCGACTAGCTTCACGAACACCGGGGAGCTGTTTTTT. Drawing the rest from reference TRBV5-5 and TRBJ2-2, the complete variable domain is DAGVTQSPTHLIKTRGQQVTLRCSPISGHKSVSWYQQVLGQGPQFIFQYYEKEERGRGNFPDRFSARQFPNYSSELNVNALLLGDSALYLCASSKRRPATSFTNTGELFFGEGSRLTVL.

The chain recombines TRBV29-1 with TRBJ2-1; 12 nucleotides line up with TRBD2. V shed 6 bases and J 3 bases; nucleotides not matched to a gene: 6. This CDR3 region has 15 residues. Germline-derived CDR1 and CDR2 are SQVTM and ANQGSEA. In DNA, the CDR3 is TGCAGCGTCATAACTAGCGGGAGGTACTACAATGAGCAGTTCTTC. Amino acids: CSVITSGRYYNEQFF.

The genes are TRBV5-4 and TRBJ2-7; the match to TRBD1 covers 9 bases. Germline trimming cut 5 bases from V and 2 bases from J; bases unmatched to any gene: 8. The CDR3 has 15 amino acids. Germline lookup yields CDR1 SGHNT and CDR2 YYREEE (reference sequence). As DNA, the CDR3 is TGTGCCAGCAGTTTGCCGGACAGGGGTACCTACGAGCAGTACTTC. Its translation is CASSLPDRGTYEQYF.

V usage is TRBV5-1 and J usage is TRBJ1-2, with D uncertain. The CDR3 length is 15 residues. V was clipped by 0 bases and J by 5 bases, with 14 bases between them. The germline CDR1 and CDR2 sequences are SGHRS and YFSETQ. CDR3 protein: CASSLANGVFYGYTF. In nucleotides, the CDR3 is TGCGCCAGCAGCTTGGCCAATGGAGTCTTTTATGGCTACACCTTC.

This chain uses TRBV28 with TRBJ1-4; D is perhaps TRBD1 (5 bases). Per germline, CDR1 MDHEN and CDR2 SYDVKM. The CDR3 loop spans 14 amino acids. The ends were cut back, 4 bases at V and 4 bases at J, with 10 bases in the middle. This chain's CDR3 is CASSSRVSNEKLFF. DNA of the CDR3: TGTGCCAGCAGTTCCAGGGTTAGTAATGAAAAACTGTTTTTT.

The gene calls are TRBV5-1 and TRBJ2-5, with D tentatively TRBD2 (5 bases). Trimming pared 0 bases from V and 1 base from J, leaving 16 bases between. Germline V gene data show CDR1 as SGHRS and CDR2 as YFSETQ. The CDR3 totals 17 residues. DNA of the CDR3: TGCGCCAGCAGCTTGGGAGGGCAAGGGAGCGCCCAAGAGACCCAGTACTTC. This translates into CASSLGGQGSAQETQYF.

The rearrangement joins TRBV4-3 to TRBJ2-7; 7 bases are shared with TRBD1. This CDR3 is built from 14 residues. Germline V CDR1 and CDR2: LGHNA, YSLEER. V lost 4 bases, J lost 3 bases, and 6 bases stayed unmatched. The CDR3 DNA follows: TGCGCCAGCAGCCCCACCGGGACAGTCTACGAGCAGTACTTC. Translation: CASSPTGTVYEQYF.

The chain joins TRBV19 to TRBJ1-3; D not certain. The CDR3 length is 15 residues. CDR1 and CDR2 from the germline V gene are LNHDA and SQIVND (reference sequence). The germline V and J ends were trimmed by 1 base and 0 bases, with 7 bases remaining between them. The CDR3 here is CASSIVCSSGNTIYF. The CDR3 coding sequence is TGTGCCAGTAGTATAGTCTGTAGCTCTGGAAACACCATATATTTT.

This clone was seen once. The chain carries TRBV9 and TRBJ2-1, with TRBD1 matching 8 bases. The junction had 5 bases not matched to a gene; V was cut back by 3 bases and J by 0 bases. This CDR3 is built from 16 residues. Germline V lookup: CDR1 SGDLS, CDR2 YYNGEE. In DNA, the CDR3 is TGTGCCAGCAGCGCCCGACAGGGGAGCTCCTACAATGAGCAGTTCTTC. Residues: CASSARQGSSYNEQFF.

The chain recombines TRBV7-9 with TRBJ1-4; D is possibly TRBD1 (5 bases). This CDR3 contains 15 residues. Trimming pared 1 base from V and 7 bases from J, leaving 13 bases between. The V gene's germline CDR1 is SEHNR and CDR2 FQNEAQ (reference sequence). This CDR3 reads CASSLVGAVGEKLFF. DNA for the CDR3: TGTGCCAGCAGCTTAGTAGGGGCAGTCGGTGAAAAACTGTTTTTT.

The chain has TRBV21-1 and TRBJ2-5; the D segment call TRBD2 is taken from the table without a DNA check. TRBV21-1 is tagged as a pseudogene. The CDR3 totals 16 residues. The CDR3 nucleotides read TGTGCCAGCAGCACCCTCCTAGCGTTTGCTAAAGAGACCCAGTACTTC. Translating gives CASSTLLAFAKETQYF.

This clone was observed once. The chain links TRBV5-1 to TRBJ1-1; D is uncertain. CDR1 is SGHRS and CDR2 is YFSETQ in the germline V gene. V was shortened by 0 bases and J by 5 bases, with 14 bases between the two germline ends. The CDR3 covers 15 residues. CDR3 residues: CASSLARGGRTEAFF. As DNA, the CDR3 is TGCGCCAGCAGCTTGGCCCGGGGAGGGAGGACTGAAGCTTTCTTT.

There are a few counts of this clone. This chain links TRBV6-1 with TRBJ2-6, with a weak D call TRBD1 (5 bases). With 4 bases removed from V and 0 bases from J, the gap between germline ends came to 16 bases. CDR1 is MNHNS and CDR2 is SASEGT in the germline V gene. The CDR3 loop spans 18 amino acids. CDR3 in DNA: TGTGCCAGCAGTGGGGTAGGGGAACTCTACTCTGGGGCCAACGTCCTGACTTTC. Translating gives CASSGVGELYSGANVLTF.

V is TRBV11-2 and J is TRBJ2-2; a possible D gene is TRBD1 (5 bases). Trimming pared 3 bases from V and 6 bases from J, leaving 8 bases between. The CDR3 sequence is 13 residues long. Germline CDR1 is SGHAT and CDR2 is FQNNGV. The CDR3 loop reads CASSLIRAGELFF. The CDR3 DNA sequence: TGTGCCAGCAGCTTGATCAGGGCCGGGGAGCTGTTTTTT. The whole variable domain, filled in from reference TRBV11-2 and TRBJ2-2, reads EAGVAQSPRYKIIEKRQSVAFWCNPISGHATLYWYQQILGQGPKLLIQFQNNGVVDDSQLPKDRFSAERLKGVDSTLKIQPAKLEDSAVYLCASSLIRAGELFFGEGSRLTVL.

This clone was recorded only once. The chain recombines TRBV6-5 with TRBJ1-5; no clear D gene. Germline V gives CDR1 MNHEY, CDR2 SVGAGI. CDR3 size: 14 residues. V lost 8 bases, J lost 1 base, and 12 bases lay in between. The CDR3 DNA sequence: TGTGCCAGCTCGGGAGGGCCCAGCAATCAGCCCCAGCATTTT. This sequence encodes CASSGGPSNQPQHF.

The rearrangement uses TRBV7-2 and TRBJ2-1, with a weak D call TRBD2 (5 bases). The CDR3 sequence is 13 residues long. The germline V and J ends were trimmed by 1 base and 9 bases, with 10 bases remaining between them. CDR1 and CDR2 from the germline V gene are SGHTA and FQGNSA. CDR3 DNA: TGTGCCAGCAGCTTAGAGGCAGAGGGTGAGCAGTTCTTC. As protein: CASSLEAEGEQFF. The entire variable domain, with the rest obtained from reference TRBV7-2 and TRBJ2-1, is as follows: GAGVSQSPSNKVTEKGKDVELRCDPISGHTALYWYRQSLGQGLEFLIYFQGNSAPDKSGLPSDRFSAERTGGSVSTLTIQRTQQEDSAVYLCASSLEAEGEQFFGPGTRLTVL.

Only a few counts were recorded for this clone. The chain carries TRBV29-1 and TRBJ1-1; a weak D match, TRBD1 (5 bases). The CDR3 sequence is 14 residues long. Germline V gene sequence: CDR1 SQVTM, CDR2 ANQGSEA. Trimming cost V 3 bases and J 4 bases, with 15 bases left between them. CDR3 residues: CSVEEGRAGTEAFF. In DNA, the CDR3 is TGCAGCGTTGAGGAGGGCAGGGCGGGCACTGAAGCTTTCTTT. The variable domain in full, with the rest retrieved from reference TRBV29-1 and TRBJ1-1, is SAVISQKPSRDICQRGTSLTIQCQVDSQVTMMFWYRQQPGQSLTLIATANQGSEATYESGFVIDKFPISRPNLTFSTLTVSNMSPEDSSIYLCSVEEGRAGTEAFFGQGTRLTVV.